This passage covers 21 T cell receptor beta chains from one sample sequenced in a study of molecular identifiers for immune sequencing clone quantification. Each CDR3 protein is one row after TCRdb ran MiXCR on the PCR reads. The profile shows about half a million distinct CDR3 sequences, about a fifth of them singletons. The sample comprised naive CD8+ T cells from blood, with Jurkat cell RNA spiked in. Subset specified: FACS-sorted CD8+CD4-CCR7+CD45RA+ naive T cells. The receptor set was obtained from a human donor in good health. Some libraries in this study had Jurkat cell RNA spiked in.

Ten or more counts support this clonotype. The rearrangement uses TRBV11-2 and TRBJ1-1, with 8 nucleotides matching TRBD1. The germline V gene has CDR1 SGHAT and CDR2 FQNNGV. V lost 5 bases and J lost 3; bases outside the gene matches: 11. The CDR3 loop spans 16 amino acids. Here the CDR3 reads CASSPDRDLWYTEAFF. The CDR3 DNA reads as TGTGCCAGCAGCCCGGACAGGGATCTTTGGTACACTGAAGCTTTCTTT.

To note about this clonotype: A much larger clone lies a single base off, so this may be a read error. The chain is built from TRBV12-3 or TRBV12-4 and TRBJ1-1; a possible D gene is TRBD1 (5 bases). This CDR3 has 13 amino acids. Trimming stripped 4 bases from V and 6 bases from J, with 12 bases between. CDR3 loop: CASSSGSGAEAFF. The DNA of the CDR3 is TGTGCCAGCAGTTCAGGGTCTGGAGCTGAAGCTTTCTTT.

Notes on this clonotype: Germline and junction disagree at one end, which may indicate a read error. The chain links TRBV20-1 to TRBJ2-7; no definite D call. This CDR3 has 16 residues. Germline V lookup: CDR1 DFQATT, CDR2 SNEGSKA (reference sequence). The CDR3 sequence is CSASPLSTALSYERYF. The CDR3, as DNA: TGCAGTGCTTCCCCCCTGAGCACCGCCCTCTCCTACGAGCGGTACTTC.

The chain couples TRBV9 to TRBJ2-3; possible D gene TRBD2, 6 bases. V lost 3 bases and J 6 bases, leaving 17 bases between the germline ends. This CDR3 contains 15 residues. Germline values: CDR1 SGDLS, CDR2 YYNGEE. CDR3 amino acids: CASSATGTPGDTQYF. The CDR3 DNA reads as TGTGCCAGCAGCGCCACCGGGACTCCCGGGGATACGCAGTATTTT.

This clonotype was counted at least ten times. The chain employs TRBV12-3 or TRBV12-4 and TRBJ1-5; tentative D call: TRBD1 (6 bases). The CDR3 consists of 13 residues. Trimming cost V 1 base and J 7 bases, with 8 bases left between them. CDR3 protein: CASSLGGAQPQHF. The DNA for the CDR3 is TGTGCCAGCAGTTTAGGGGGGGCCCAGCCCCAGCATTTT.

This clonotype was seen many times. One end of the junction fails to match germline, which may point to a read error. The rearrangement links TRBV4-3 to TRBJ2-3; D is undetermined. Per germline, CDR1 LGHNA and CDR2 YSLEER. There are 15 residues in the CDR3. The CDR3 is CASSQDTPSRDTQYF. The CDR3 region has the DNA TGCGCCAGCAGCCAAGACACACCCAGCAGAGATACGCAGTATTTT.

This clonotype was seen a handful of times. The chain employs TRBV19 and TRBJ2-7, with D maybe TRBD2 (6 bases). The CDR3 totals 13 residues. V was cut by 4 bases and J by 6 bases, with 13 bases left in between. Germline CDR1 and CDR2: LNHDA and SQIVND (reference sequence). Here the CDR3 reads CASSTGSWSEQYF. The DNA for the CDR3 is TGTGCCAGTAGTACCGGGAGTTGGAGCGAGCAGTACTTC.

CDR3 DNA: TGTGCCAGCTCACCGAGCTCCCCAGGCCTCTACGAGCAGTACTTC. This translates into CASSPSSPGLYEQYF. This rearrangement joins TRBV18 to TRBJ2-7; D gene uncertain. This CDR3 spans 15 amino acids. From germline, CDR1 is KGHSH and CDR2 LQKENI. The ends were cut back, 3 bases at V and 3 bases at J, with 15 bases in the middle. Looking up the rest from reference TRBV18 and TRBJ2-7 gives the full variable domain: NAGVMQNPRHLVRRRGQEARLRCSPMKGHSHVYWYRQLPEEGLKFMVYLQKENIIDESGMPKERFSAEFPKEGPSILRIQQVVRGDSAAYFCASSPSSPGLYEQYFGPGTRLTVT.

The chain couples TRBV4-3 to TRBJ2-3, with a tentative D call TRBD2 (6 bases). Trimming left V 3 bases short and J 0 bases short, with 10 bases between. CDR1 and CDR2 from the germline V gene are LGHNA and YSLEER. The CDR3 has 15 residues. The chain's CDR3 is CASSQLATSTDTQYF. CDR3 nucleotide sequence: TGCGCCAGCAGCCAGCTAGCGACTAGCACAGATACGCAGTATTTT.

This clonotype has ten or more counts. The chain couples TRBV5-1 to TRBJ1-1, with 7 positions matching TRBD1. With 4 bases clipped from V and 0 bases from J, the junction kept 6 bases outside the gene matches. Germline CDR1 SGHRS, CDR2 YFSETQ. The CDR3 contains 15 residues. CDR3 region: CASSRMTGLNTEAFF. DNA of the CDR3: TGCGCCAGCAGCCGAATGACAGGGCTGAACACTGAAGCTTTCTTT.

The count of this clonotype is one. With a much larger clone just one base away, this may be a read error. The chain uses TRBV10-3 and TRBJ2-7; D not resolved. This CDR3 comprises 13 residues. Germline V CDR1 and CDR2: ENHRY, SYGVKD. Written as DNA, the CDR3 is TGTGCCATCCGTGAGTTCCCCGGTTACGAGCAGTACTTC. Translation: CAIREFPGYEQYF.

This clonotype was seen more than once but under ten times. The rearrangement joins TRBV24-1 to TRBJ1-5; no definite D call. The V gene's germline CDR1 is KGHDR and CDR2 SFDVKD. The CDR3 sequence is 14 residues long. V was pared by 4 bases and J by 9 bases, with 15 bases between. The CDR3 spells CATSDRITDGPQHF. The CDR3 bases are TGTGCCACCAGTGACCGGATAACGGACGGGCCCCAGCATTTT.

The chain couples TRBV20-1 to TRBJ2-1; 7 positions agree with TRBD2. The J segment lost 7 bases and the V segment lost 0 bases, leaving 9 bases of the junction unmatched. There are 15 residues in the CDR3. Germline V gene lookup returns CDR1 DFQATT and CDR2 SNEGSKA (reference sequence). CDR3: CSARDWLAELNEQFF. As DNA, the CDR3 is TGCAGTGCTAGAGATTGGCTAGCGGAACTTAATGAGCAGTTCTTC.

This clonotype has at least ten counts. The genes are TRBV7-2 and TRBJ2-3; 8 positions agree with TRBD2. The CDR3 runs 16 residues. Germline loops: CDR1 SGHTA, CDR2 FQGNSA. V was pared by 1 base and J by 0 bases, with 3 bases of the junction left unmatched. In DNA form, the CDR3 reads TGTGCCAGCAGCTTAGGTGCTAGCGGGAGCACAGATACGCAGTATTTT. This codes for CASSLGASGSTDTQYF.

This sequence joins TRBV4-2 and TRBJ1-4; no clear D gene. Trimming removed 0 bases at V and 7 bases at J, with 9 bases between. CDR1 LGHNA and CDR2 YNFKEQ come from the germline V gene. The CDR3 totals 14 residues. For the CDR3, the DNA is TGTGCCAGCAGCCAAGAGGTGAGGGTTGAAAAACTGTTTTTT. Protein: CASSQEVRVEKLFF.

This clonotype was seen a handful of times. The chain combines TRBV4-3 with TRBJ1-1, with D hard to call. This CDR3 region has 16 residues. Trimming cost V 0 bases and J 0 bases, with 11 bases left between them. Germline V lookup: CDR1 LGHNA, CDR2 YSLEER. The CDR3 sequence: CASSQDWEYVNTEAFF. The DNA for the CDR3 is TGCGCCAGCAGCCAAGACTGGGAGTACGTGAACACTGAAGCTTTCTTT.

This CDR3 is CASSQDLAAAGELFF. Here the CDR3 DNA reads TGTGCCAGCAGCCAAGATTTGGCAGCTGCCGGGGAGCTGTTTTTT. V gene TRBV14 combines with J gene TRBJ2-2; D not certain. The CDR3 is 15 residues long. Trimming took 0 bases from V and 6 from J, leaving 11 bases between them. Germline V CDR1 and CDR2: SGHDN, FVKESK.

CDR3 sequence reads: CAGRDSRNPNTEAFF. The CDR3 DNA reads TGTGCCGGAAGGGACAGCCGAAACCCGAACACTGAAGCTTTCTTT. This chain joins TRBV6-1 and TRBJ1-1; 7 positions match TRBD1. Trimming cost V 11 bases and J 1 base; bases outside gene matches: 13. The CDR3 extends over 15 amino acids. CDR1 MNHNS and CDR2 SASEGT come from the germline V gene.

As to this clonotype: This may be a read error, as it is one base from a much larger clone. The V and J genes are TRBV4-1 and TRBJ1-5; the D is unclear. This CDR3 spans 15 amino acids. Germline V CDR1 and CDR2: MGHRA, YSYEKL. The DNA for the CDR3 is TGCGCCAGCGGCCAAGGGTTGGGGAGCAATCAGCCCCAGCATTTT. Its translation: CASGQGLGSNQPQHF.

The chain has TRBV6-5 and TRBJ2-3; D not resolved. The V end was cut by 6 bases, the J end by 5 bases, with 9 bases between. There are 12 residues in the CDR3. Germline V gene lookup returns CDR1 MNHEY and CDR2 SVGAGI. The CDR3 DNA reads TGTGCCAGCAGCCCCCGCGAAGATACGCAGTATTTT. This translates into CASSPREDTQYF.

This clonotype has just a few counts. The chain recombines TRBV9 with TRBJ1-6; 11 bases are a match to TRBD1. V shed 3 bases, J shed 9 bases, and the junction held 2 bases outside the gene matches. The CDR3 sequence is 14 residues long. Germline CDR1 and CDR2: SGDLS and YYNGEE. CDR3 coding DNA: TGTGCCAGCAGCGCGGGACAGGGGGTTTCACCCCTCCACTTT. This sequence encodes CASSAGQGVSPLHF.